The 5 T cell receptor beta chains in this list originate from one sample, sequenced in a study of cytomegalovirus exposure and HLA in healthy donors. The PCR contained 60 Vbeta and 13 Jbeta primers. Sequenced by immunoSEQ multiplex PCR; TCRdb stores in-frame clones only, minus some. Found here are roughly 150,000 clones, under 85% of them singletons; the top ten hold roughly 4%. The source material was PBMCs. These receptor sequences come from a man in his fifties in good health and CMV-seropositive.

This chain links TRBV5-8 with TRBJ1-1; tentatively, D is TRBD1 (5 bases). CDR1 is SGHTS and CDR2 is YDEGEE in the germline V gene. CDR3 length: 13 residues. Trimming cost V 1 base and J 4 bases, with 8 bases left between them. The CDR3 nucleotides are TGTGCCAGCAGCTTGCTCCAGGGCACTGAAGCTTTCTTT. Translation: CASSLLQGTEAFF.

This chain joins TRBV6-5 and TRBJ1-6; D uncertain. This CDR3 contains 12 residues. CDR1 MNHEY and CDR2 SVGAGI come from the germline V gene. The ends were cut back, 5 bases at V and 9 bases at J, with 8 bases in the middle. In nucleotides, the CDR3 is TGTGCCAGCAGTGTCCGAGGTTCACCCCTCCACTTT. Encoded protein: CASSVRGSPLHF.

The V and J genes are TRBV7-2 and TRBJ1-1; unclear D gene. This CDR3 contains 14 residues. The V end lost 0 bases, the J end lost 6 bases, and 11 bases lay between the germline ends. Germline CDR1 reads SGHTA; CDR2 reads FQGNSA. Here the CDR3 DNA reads TGTGCCAGCAGCTTAGCCTCTTACACGCCTGAAGCTTTCTTT. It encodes CASSLASYTPEAFF. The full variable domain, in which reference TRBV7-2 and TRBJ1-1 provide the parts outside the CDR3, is GAGVSQSPSNKVTEKGKDVELRCDPISGHTALYWYRQSLGQGLEFLIYFQGNSAPDKSGLPSDRFSAERTGGSVSTLTIQRTQQEDSAVYLCASSLASYTPEAFFGQGTRLTVV.

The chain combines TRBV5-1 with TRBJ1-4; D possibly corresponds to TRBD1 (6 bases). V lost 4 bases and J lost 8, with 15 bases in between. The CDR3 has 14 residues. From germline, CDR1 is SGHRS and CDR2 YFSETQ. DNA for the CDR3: TGCGCCAGCAGCCGTCAGGGGACGGGAGAAAAACTGTTTTTT. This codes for CASSRQGTGEKLFF.

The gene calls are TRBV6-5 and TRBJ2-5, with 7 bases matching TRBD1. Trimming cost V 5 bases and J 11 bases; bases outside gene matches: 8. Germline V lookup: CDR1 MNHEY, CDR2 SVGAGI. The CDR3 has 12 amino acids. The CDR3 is CASSRAPGQQYF. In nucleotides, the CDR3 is TGTGCCAGCAGTCGAGCCCCGGGACAGCAGTACTTC.